Each of the 15 T cell receptor beta chains below was sequenced from the same sample in a study of blood T cell repertoires in COVID-19. Libraries were prepared by immunoSEQ multiplex PCR; TCRdb keeps only in-frame clonotypes and omits some of them. The sample lists about 260,000 clones; 70% to 90% were seen once. Sequencing was performed on PBMCs or T cells enriched from blood (not recorded which). These receptors were taken from a man aged 50-60 years who had been exposed to COVID-19.

V gene TRBV5-1 combines with J gene TRBJ1-1; 8 bases line up with TRBD1. The CDR3 covers 14 residues. J was trimmed by 6 bases and V by 1 base; bases with no gene match: 5. Per germline, CDR1 SGHRS and CDR2 YFSETQ. The CDR3 DNA sequence: TGCGCCAGCAGCTTGTCCCAGGGGGCCGCTGAAGCTTTCTTT. Amino acid sequence: CASSLSQGAAEAFF.

The CDR3 DNA is TGTGCCAGCAGTTACGACAGACGACTTAATAATTCACCCCTCCACTTT. This sequence encodes CASSYDRRLNNSPLHF. The V and J genes are TRBV6-2 or TRBV6-3 and TRBJ1-6; weak D call: TRBD1 (5 bases). The V gene's germline CDR1 is MNHEY and CDR2 SVGEGT. Trimming took 2 bases from V and 5 from J, leaving 13 bases between them. The CDR3 loop spans 16 amino acids.

This chain connects TRBV28 to TRBJ1-3; 8 positions agree with TRBD1. Germline V gene lookup returns CDR1 MDHEN and CDR2 SYDVKM. The CDR3 length is 14 residues. V lost 5 bases to trimming and J lost 4 bases; unmatched junction nucleotides: 4. The CDR3 nucleotides read TGTGCCAGCAGTGACAGGGGAGACGGAAACACCATATATTTT. Its protein product is CASSDRGDGNTIYF. Full variable domain (outside the CDR3, taken from reference TRBV28 and TRBJ1-3): DVKVTQSSRYLVKRTGEKVFLECVQDMDHENMFWYRQDPGLGLRLIYFSYDVKMKEKGDIPEGYSVSREKKERFSLILESASTNQTSMYLCASSDRGDGNTIYFGEGSWLTVV.

V and J are TRBV9 and TRBJ1-3, with a weak D call TRBD1 (5 bases). The germline gives CDR1 SGDLS, CDR2 YYNGEE. The CDR3 spans 15 residues. V gave up 0 bases and J gave up 0 bases, with 7 bases separating them. The CDR3 sequence: CASSVGQISGNTIYF. CDR3 bases: TGTGCCAGCAGCGTAGGACAGATCTCTGGAAACACCATATATTTT.

This sequence joins TRBV2 and TRBJ1-5; no clear D. Trimming left V 6 bases short and J 9 bases short, with 15 bases between. CDR3 size: 13 residues. Germline values: CDR1 SNHLY, CDR2 FYNNEI. The CDR3 bases are TGTGCCAGCAGGCTTGAAGCGGTCTGGCCCCAGCATTTT. It yields the protein CASRLEAVWPQHF.

About this clone itself: The same CDR3 can be traced to other DNA sequences in this sample. The chain has TRBV4-2 and TRBJ1-5; no firm D call. Trimming cost V 1 base and J 7 bases, with 5 bases left between them. The CDR3 totals 12 residues. Germline CDR1 is LGHNA and CDR2 is YNFKEQ. The CDR3 region is CASSQGGQPQHF. As DNA, the CDR3 is TGTGCCAGCAGCCAAGGAGGGCAGCCCCAGCATTTT.

V and J are TRBV9 and TRBJ1-4; D is unresolved. V gave up 0 bases and J gave up 4 bases, with 10 bases separating them. The CDR3 runs 15 residues. Germline values: CDR1 SGDLS, CDR2 YYNGEE. The CDR3 protein is CASSVVDNGNEKLFF. The CDR3 DNA is TGTGCCAGCAGCGTAGTTGACAATGGTAATGAAAAACTGTTTTTT.

The chain uses TRBV21-1 and TRBJ2-5; TRBD1 is taken as the D call from the table, unchecked against the DNA. TRBV21-1 is annotated as a pseudogene. The CDR3 runs 15 residues. The CDR3 bases are TGTGCCAGCAGGTCCAGGAAGGCACGGAAAGAGACCCAGTACTTC. Translated, it gives CASRSRKARKETQYF.

This clone was seen only once. V gene TRBV4-2 combines with J gene TRBJ1-1; 10 bases fit TRBD1. Per germline, CDR1 LGHNA and CDR2 YNFKEQ. Unmatched junction bases numbered 12, after V lost 0 bases and J lost 5 bases. The CDR3 totals 18 residues. CDR3: CASSQDPVTGGDRTEAFF. The CDR3 DNA follows: TGTGCCAGCAGCCAAGATCCGGTGACAGGGGGCGACAGAACTGAAGCTTTCTTT.

The CDR3 here is CASSKVEYRGAKKLFF. For the CDR3, the DNA is TGTGCCAGCAGCAAAGTCGAGTACAGGGGGGCCAAAAAACTGTTTTTT. J is TRBJ1-4 and V is TRBV21-1; the table's D call, TRBD1, has no DNA check behind it. TRBV21-1 is a known pseudogene. The CDR3 contains 16 residues.

The chain is built from TRBV9 and TRBJ1-2; D uncertain. Trimming removed 4 bases at V and 4 bases at J, with 11 bases between. Per the germline V gene, CDR1 is SGDLS and CDR2 is YYNGEE. CDR3 size: 13 residues. CDR3 DNA sequence: TGTGCCAGCAGCCCCTCCCCCGGCTATGGCTACACCTTC. Its translation: CASSPSPGYGYTF.

The DNA of the CDR3 is TGTGCCAGCAGCCAAGCTGGGGCAGCCTACACTGAAGCTTTCTTT. This translates into CASSQAGAAYTEAFF. The chain has TRBV3-1 (or the pseudogene TRBV3-2) and TRBJ1-1; the D gene is possibly TRBD1 (5 bases). This CDR3 is 15 amino acids long. The V gene lost 1 base and the J gene lost 3 bases, with 12 bases spanning the gap. Germline V gene sequence: CDR1 LGHDT, CDR2 YNNKEL (reference sequence).

The V gene is TRBV6-5, the J gene TRBJ1-3, with D hard to call. The V end was cut by 6 bases, the J end by 0 bases, with 12 bases between. The germline CDR1 and CDR2 sequences are MNHEY and SVGAGI. The CDR3 contains 15 residues. CDR3: CASRPPGRSGNTIYF. CDR3 nucleotide sequence: TGTGCCAGCAGGCCTCCGGGTCGCTCTGGAAACACCATATATTTT.

The CDR3 bases are TGCAGTGCCCGTTTGGGCTACACCTTC. Its translation is CSARLGYTF. The rearrangement uses TRBV20-1 and TRBJ1-2, with D hard to call. V lost 6 bases, J lost 8 bases, and 7 bases lay in between. CDR3 size: 9 residues. The germline CDR1 and CDR2 sequences are DFQATT and SNEGSKA (reference sequence).

The CDR3 loop is CASSLTGAGNTIYF. Here the CDR3 DNA reads TGTGCCAGCAGCTTGACAGGGGCAGGAAACACCATATATTTT. This chain links TRBV11-2 with TRBJ1-3; 8 bases fit TRBD1. Trimming cost V 3 bases and J 4 bases; bases outside gene matches: 2. CDR1 and CDR2 from the germline V gene are SGHAT and FQNNGV. The CDR3 is 14 amino acids.